This T cell receptor (beta chain) was sequenced during a study of blood T cell repertoires in COVID-19. In the original processing: Counts of nucleated cells, estimated from reference gene primer amplification, were obtained. The protocol was immunoSEQ multiplex PCR, while the TCRdb copy is restricted to in-frame clones and leaves out a portion. That table supplies the V and J calls and clone size; D and trimming were determined from the DNA. The sample carries about 670,000 clones, about nine tenths recorded once. The CDR3 totals 15 residues. Trimming pared 0 bases from V and 4 bases from J, leaving 11 bases between. Germline V gene data show CDR1 as LNHDA and CDR2 as SQIVND (reference sequence).

Sequencing input: peripheral blood. The gene calls are TRBV19 and TRBJ2-3; D may be TRBD2 (7 bases). This TCR was recovered from a woman between 18 and 30 years old with acute or convalescent COVID-19. The CDR3 loop reads CASSIEGGGPDTQYF. The CDR3 DNA sequence: TGTGCCAGTAGTATAGAGGGCGGGGGCCCAGATACGCAGTATTTT.